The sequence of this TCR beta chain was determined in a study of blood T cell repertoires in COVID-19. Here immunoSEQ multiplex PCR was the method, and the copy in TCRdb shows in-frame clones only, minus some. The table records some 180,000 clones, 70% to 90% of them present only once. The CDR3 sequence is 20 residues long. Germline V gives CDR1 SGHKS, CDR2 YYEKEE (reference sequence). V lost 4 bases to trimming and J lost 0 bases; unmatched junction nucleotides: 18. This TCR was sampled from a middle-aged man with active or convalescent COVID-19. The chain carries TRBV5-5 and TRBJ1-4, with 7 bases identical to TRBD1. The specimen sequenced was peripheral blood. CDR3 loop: CASSLGPTDREFATNEKLFF. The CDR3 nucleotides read TGTGCCAGCAGCCTTGGGCCCACCGACAGGGAATTTGCAACTAATGAAAAACTGTTTTTT.